A selection of T cell receptor beta chains follows, all from one sample in a study of blood T cell repertoires in COVID-19. TCRdb's table, derived via immunoSEQ multiplex PCR, lists solely in-frame clones and lacks some. This table has under 500,000 clones, about 85% appearing once. The sequenced sample consisted of PBMCs or T cells enriched from blood (not recorded which). All receptors derive from a woman between 18 and 29 years old with acute COVID-19. Each CDR3 is given with its conserved first and last residue. The order of the fields is V gene, clone size, J gene, D gene, CDR3 protein, CDR3 DNA. A D gene is named only where the DNA matches it firmly. The size entry is marked missing in some rows and otherwise reads once, few, many or a size class.

TRBV9	.	TRBJ1-1	.	CASSVFVSSEAFF	TGTGCCAGCAGCGTATTCGTTTCTTCTGAAGCTTTCTTT
TRBV5-1	.	TRBJ1-4	.	CASSFSSGVTNEKLFF	TGCGCCAGCAGCTTCTCTTCAGGTGTAACTAATGAAAAACTGTTTTTT
TRBV19	.	TRBJ1-2	TRBD1	CAADSQGDGYTF	TGTGCCGCCGACTCACAGGGGGACGGCTACACCTTC
TRBV5-8	few	TRBJ2-7	.	CASSLARGYEQYF	TGTGCCAGCAGCTTGGCCAGGGGTTACGAGCAGTACTTC
TRBV3-1/TRBV3-2	.	TRBJ1-2	TRBD1	CASSFRDRVTNYGYTF	TGTGCCAGCAGCTTCCGGGACAGGGTAACTAACTATGGCTACACCTTC
TRBV7-9	.	TRBJ2-1	TRBD2	CASSPGTSGTDEQFF	TGTGCCAGCAGCCCGGGGACTAGCGGTACAGATGAGCAGTTCTTC
TRBV4-1	.	TRBJ2-2	.	CASSQDDIGELFF	TGCGCCAGCAGCCAAGACGACATCGGGGAGCTGTTTTTT
TRBV7-9	once	TRBJ1-2	.	CASSPLVYGYTF	TGTGCCAGCAGTCCCCTCGTCTATGGCTACACCTTC
TRBV19	few	TRBJ1-5	.	CASTMTGGNQPQHF	TGTGCCAGTACCATGACGGGGGGCAATCAGCCCCAGCATTTT
TRBV6-4	.	TRBJ2-7	TRBD2	CAGNMRENSYEQYF	TGTGCCGGGAATATGCGGGAGAACTCCTACGAGCAGTACTTC
TRBV18	.	TRBJ2-5	TRBD2	CASSPFGLAGVETQYF	TGTGCCAGCTCACCATTCGGTCTAGCGGGAGTGGAGACCCAGTACTTC
TRBV2	once	TRBJ1-2	.	CASTLTVGYTF	TGTGCCAGCACCCTGACAGTTGGCTACACCTTC
TRBV7-2	.	TRBJ2-1	.	CASSLTRNNEQFF	TGTGCCAGCAGCTTGACTAGGAACAATGAGCAGTTCTTC
TRBV6-2/TRBV6-3	.	TRBJ2-1	TRBD1	CASSPDRRYNEQFF	TGTGCCAGCAGCCCGGACAGGCGGTACAATGAGCAGTTCTTC
TRBV9	.	TRBJ1-1	.	CASSAGGTNTEAFF	TGTGCCAGCAGCGCGGGAGGGACGAACACTGAAGCTTTCTTT
TRBV9	.	TRBJ1-1	.	CASSVATGTMNTEAFF	TGTGCCAGCAGCGTAGCTACAGGGACCATGAACACTGAAGCTTTCTTT
TRBV7-2	.	TRBJ2-7	TRBD1	CASSLTRGRDEQYF	TGTGCCAGCAGCTTAACCAGGGGGCGGGACGAGCAGTACTTC
TRBV4-1	.	TRBJ1-5	.	CASSQEGAPGQPQHF	TGCGCCAGCAGCCAAGAGGGGGCGCCGGGTCAGCCCCAGCATTTT
TRBV7-9	.	TRBJ2-5	.	CASSFSRQVLQETQYF	TGTGCCAGCAGCTTTAGCCGACAGGTGCTACAAGAGACCCAGTACTTC
TRBV12-3/TRBV12-4	.	TRBJ2-1	TRBD2	CASIWGGNEQFF	TGTGCCAGCATCTGGGGAGGGAATGAGCAGTTCTTC
TRBV7-2	.	TRBJ2-2	.	CASSLGQATNTGELFF	TGTGCCAGCAGCTTAGGGCAGGCGACGAACACCGGGGAGCTGTTTTTT
TRBV4-3	.	TRBJ2-7	.	CASSQNGGGRQYF	TGCGCCAGCAGCCAAAATGGGGGGGGCAGGCAGTACTTC
TRBV3-1/TRBV3-2	.	TRBJ2-7	.	CASSQGGATTYEQYF	TGTGCCAGCAGCCAAGGTGGGGCGACGACCTACGAGCAGTACTTC
TRBV14	once	TRBJ2-7	TRBD1	CASSRIDRDGEQYF	TGTGCCAGCAGCCGAATCGACAGGGATGGGGAGCAGTACTTC
TRBV3-1/TRBV3-2	.	TRBJ2-4	.	CASSQIGGENIQYF	TGTGCCAGCAGCCAAATAGGCGGGGAAAACATTCAGTACTTC
TRBV5-5	.	TRBJ2-3	.	CASSSGQPGTDTQYF	TGTGCCAGCAGCTCTGGACAGCCAGGCACAGATACGCAGTATTTT
TRBV28	.	TRBJ2-5	.	CASSFGQQETQYF	TGTGCCAGCAGTTTCGGACAGCAAGAGACCCAGTACTTC
TRBV5-4	.	TRBJ2-5	.	CAAGSQETQYF	TGTGCCGCCGGGTCCCAAGAGACCCAGTACTTC
TRBV7-2	once	TRBJ2-5	TRBD1	CASSLGQTGGEETQYF	TGTGCCAGCAGCTTAGGGCAGACAGGGGGGGAAGAGACCCAGTACTTC
TRBV4-3	.	TRBJ2-7	.	CASSQGISVRPYEQYF	TGCGCCAGCAGCCAAGGAATCAGCGTGAGACCCTACGAGCAGTACTTC
TRBV27	.	TRBJ1-1	.	CASSGLRNTEAFF	TGTGCCAGCAGTGGACTGAGAAACACTGAAGCTTTCTTT
TRBV28	.	TRBJ1-5	.	CASSLSLNQPQHF	TGTGCCAGCAGTTTGTCGCTAAATCAGCCCCAGCATTTT